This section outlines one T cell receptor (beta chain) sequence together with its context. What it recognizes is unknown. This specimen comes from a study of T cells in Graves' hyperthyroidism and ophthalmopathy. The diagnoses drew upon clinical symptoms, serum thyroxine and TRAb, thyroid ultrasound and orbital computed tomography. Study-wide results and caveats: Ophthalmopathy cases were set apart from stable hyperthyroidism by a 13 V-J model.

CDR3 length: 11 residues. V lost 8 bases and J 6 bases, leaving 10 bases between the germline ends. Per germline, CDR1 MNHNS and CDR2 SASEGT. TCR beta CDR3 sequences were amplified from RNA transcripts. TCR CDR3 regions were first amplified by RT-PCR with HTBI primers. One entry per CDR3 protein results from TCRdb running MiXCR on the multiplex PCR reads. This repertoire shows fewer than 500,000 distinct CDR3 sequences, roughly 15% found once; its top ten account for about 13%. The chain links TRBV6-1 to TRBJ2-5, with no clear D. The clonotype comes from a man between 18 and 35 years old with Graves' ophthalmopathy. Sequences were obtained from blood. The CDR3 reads CASSPDQTQYF. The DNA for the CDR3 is TGTGCCAGCTCCCCCGACCAGACCCAGTACTTC.